The 7 T cell receptor beta chains below come from one sample, sequenced in a study of T cell responses to AZD1222 COVID-19 vaccine. The data were produced by immunoSEQ multiplex PCR, yet TCRdb's version contains in-frame clones alone and is incomplete. This sample has tens of thousands of clones, with just under 90% found just once. The specimen was peripheral blood, collected on day 0 of AZD1222 vaccination. The receptor source for this set is an adult in good health.

This chain connects TRBV6-2 or TRBV6-3 to TRBJ2-6; no clear D gene. CDR1 and CDR2 (germline): MNHEY, SVGEGT. The CDR3 spans 15 residues. V shed 0 bases and J shed 0 bases, with 3 bases lying between them. In DNA form, the CDR3 reads TGTGCCAGCAGTTACTCGGACTCTGGGGCCAACGTCCTGACTTTC. Translated: CASSYSDSGANVLTF.

The genes are TRBV6-5 and TRBJ2-4, with D possibly being TRBD1 (6 bases). Germline values: CDR1 MNHEY, CDR2 SVGAGI. The germline V and J ends were trimmed by 4 bases and 0 bases, with 13 bases remaining between them. The CDR3 sequence is 16 residues long. The CDR3: CASSFDGQSAKNIQYF. The CDR3 DNA reads as TGTGCCAGCAGTTTCGACGGACAGTCAGCCAAAAACATTCAGTACTTC.

The chain couples TRBV5-1 to TRBJ2-1; D is perhaps TRBD2 (6 bases). Germline CDR1 reads SGHRS; CDR2 reads YFSETQ. V lost 4 bases and J 6 bases, leaving 14 bases between the germline ends. The CDR3 sequence is 14 residues long. CDR3 sequence (DNA): TGCGCCAGCAGCATGGGACTTAATACCAATGAGCAGTTCTTC. Translating it yields CASSMGLNTNEQFF. The entire variable domain, with the rest obtained from reference TRBV5-1 and TRBJ2-1, is as follows: KAGVTQTPRYLIKTRGQQVTLSCSPISGHRSVSWYQQTPGQGLQFLFEYFSETQRNKGNFPGRFSGRQFSNSRSEMNVSTLELGDSALYLCASSMGLNTNEQFFGPGTRLTVL.

In DNA form, the CDR3 reads TGTGCCAGTAGTACTCCGGACAGGGGGGATGAAAAACTGTTTTTT. Translated, it gives CASSTPDRGDEKLFF. The gene calls are TRBV19 and TRBJ1-4; 10 positions agree with TRBD1. From germline, CDR1 is LNHDA and CDR2 SQIVND (reference sequence). The V and J ends lost 4 bases and 6 bases, in that order; junction bases with no gene match: 5. The CDR3 consists of 15 residues.

The chain has TRBV5-1 and TRBJ2-4; no clear D. Trimming cost V 1 base and J 0 bases, with 20 bases left between them. The CDR3 length is 19 residues. Germline-derived CDR1 and CDR2 are SGHRS and YFSETQ. The CDR3 region is CASSLNDHPGPLAKNIQYF. The CDR3 coding sequence is TGCGCCAGCAGCTTGAATGACCATCCTGGGCCTTTAGCCAAAAACATTCAGTACTTC.

In its sample, this clone is medium-sized. The chain employs TRBV19 and TRBJ1-1; D remains ambiguous. Trimming cost V 8 bases and J 1 base, with 11 bases left between them. The germline V gene has CDR1 LNHDA and CDR2 SQIVND (reference sequence). The CDR3 covers 13 residues. The CDR3 region has the DNA TGTGCCAGTCAGTGGGTAGGGAACACTGAAGCTTTCTTT. Encoded protein: CASQWVGNTEAFF.

The chain links TRBV6-2 or TRBV6-3 to TRBJ1-1; perhaps TRBD1 as D (5 bases). This CDR3 is 16 amino acids long. V was clipped by 3 bases and J by 0 bases, with 14 bases between them. The V gene's germline CDR1 is MNHEY and CDR2 SVGEGT. This CDR3 reads CASSYSLGALNTEAFF. In DNA form, the CDR3 reads TGTGCCAGCAGTTATTCCCTCGGGGCCCTGAACACTGAAGCTTTCTTT.